One and the same sample provided the 5 T cell receptor beta chains below, sequenced in a study of siplizumab effects on memory and regulatory T cells. TCRdb keeps only in-frame clones here, not all; method: immunoSEQ multiplex PCR. The sample records about 57,000 clones, over 80% being singletons. Material for sequencing was memory CD4+ T cells sorted from blood. The receptor set was obtained from a human donor in good health.

The chain uses TRBV10-3 and TRBJ2-3, with 13 bases matching TRBD2. Germline CDR1 and CDR2: ENHRY and SYGVKD. Trimming cost V 3 bases and J 1 base; bases outside gene matches: 13. CDR3 size: 20 residues. DNA of the CDR3: TGTGCCATCAGTGAAGGACAGCCGGGACTAGCGGGGAGGGGCACAGATACGCAGTATTTT. This codes for CAISEGQPGLAGRGTDTQYF.

The V call is TRBV4-2, the J call TRBJ2-5; 10 nucleotides align to TRBD2. CDR3 length: 18 amino acids. With 0 bases clipped from V and 4 bases from J, the junction kept 11 bases outside the gene matches. CDR1 and CDR2 (germline): LGHNA, YNFKEQ. The CDR3 here is CASSQEASGGAVRETQYF. The CDR3 DNA sequence: TGTGCCAGCAGCCAAGAAGCGAGCGGGGGGGCCGTAAGAGAGACCCAGTACTTC.

This clone was detected once. This sequence joins TRBV4-1 and TRBJ1-4, with 8 nucleotides matching TRBD1. V shed 3 bases and J 1 base; nucleotides not matched to a gene: 13. CDR1 is MGHRA and CDR2 is YSYEKL in the germline V gene. There are 19 residues in the CDR3. This CDR3 is CASSHITGTGLETNEKLFF. DNA for the CDR3: TGCGCCAGCAGCCACATCACCGGGACAGGATTAGAAACTAATGAAAAACTGTTTTTT.

The rearrangement links TRBV5-8 to TRBJ2-3; D may match TRBD1 or TRBD2 (6 bases each). CDR1 and CDR2 (germline): SGHTS, YDEGEE. V was cut by 4 bases and J by 2 bases, with 14 bases left in between. The CDR3 contains 15 residues. The CDR3 coding sequence is TGTGCCAGCAGCCGGGGGCAGGGGTTCACAGATACGCAGTATTTT. This codes for CASSRGQGFTDTQYF.

The chain joins TRBV29-1 to TRBJ1-2; D might be TRBD1 (6 bases). V dropped 7 bases and J dropped 5 bases, with 14 bases sitting between them. Germline CDR1 and CDR2: SQVTM and ANQGSEA. The CDR3 covers 12 residues. DNA for the CDR3: TGCAGCGGGCAAGGGGGGGGATATGGCTACACCTTC. Its translation is CSGQGGGYGYTF.